This T cell receptor beta chain was sequenced for a study of T cells after yellow fever vaccination. Study-level results: Most primary-vaccination clones recurred post-booster (roughly 96% CD4, about 87% CD8). It was the secondary response that reached its peak faster, day 5 versus 15, but it was weaker.

The CDR3 consists of 12 residues. The trim removed 4 bases at V and 10 bases at J, leaving 5 bases unmatched. Per germline, CDR1 SGHKS and CDR2 YYEKEE (reference sequence). The sample holds many counts of this clonotype. The antigen is unknown. Template-switching 5'RACE yielded the TCR cDNA; a universal primer site and UMIs were added in the process. TCRdb processed the 5' RACE reads anew with MiXCR; each CDR3 protein has one entry. The table lists some 350,000 distinct CDR3 sequences, about 4% of them singletons. The receptor's source is a man younger than 35 who received the YFV17D yellow fever vaccine. The rearrangement joins TRBV5-5 to TRBJ2-1; 7 positions agree with TRBD1. The specimen was PBMCs, collected 5 days after the yellow fever booster vaccination. Here the CDR3 DNA reads TGTGCCAGCAGCCCACAGGGGTGGGAGCAGTTCTTC. It is translated as CASSPQGWEQFF.